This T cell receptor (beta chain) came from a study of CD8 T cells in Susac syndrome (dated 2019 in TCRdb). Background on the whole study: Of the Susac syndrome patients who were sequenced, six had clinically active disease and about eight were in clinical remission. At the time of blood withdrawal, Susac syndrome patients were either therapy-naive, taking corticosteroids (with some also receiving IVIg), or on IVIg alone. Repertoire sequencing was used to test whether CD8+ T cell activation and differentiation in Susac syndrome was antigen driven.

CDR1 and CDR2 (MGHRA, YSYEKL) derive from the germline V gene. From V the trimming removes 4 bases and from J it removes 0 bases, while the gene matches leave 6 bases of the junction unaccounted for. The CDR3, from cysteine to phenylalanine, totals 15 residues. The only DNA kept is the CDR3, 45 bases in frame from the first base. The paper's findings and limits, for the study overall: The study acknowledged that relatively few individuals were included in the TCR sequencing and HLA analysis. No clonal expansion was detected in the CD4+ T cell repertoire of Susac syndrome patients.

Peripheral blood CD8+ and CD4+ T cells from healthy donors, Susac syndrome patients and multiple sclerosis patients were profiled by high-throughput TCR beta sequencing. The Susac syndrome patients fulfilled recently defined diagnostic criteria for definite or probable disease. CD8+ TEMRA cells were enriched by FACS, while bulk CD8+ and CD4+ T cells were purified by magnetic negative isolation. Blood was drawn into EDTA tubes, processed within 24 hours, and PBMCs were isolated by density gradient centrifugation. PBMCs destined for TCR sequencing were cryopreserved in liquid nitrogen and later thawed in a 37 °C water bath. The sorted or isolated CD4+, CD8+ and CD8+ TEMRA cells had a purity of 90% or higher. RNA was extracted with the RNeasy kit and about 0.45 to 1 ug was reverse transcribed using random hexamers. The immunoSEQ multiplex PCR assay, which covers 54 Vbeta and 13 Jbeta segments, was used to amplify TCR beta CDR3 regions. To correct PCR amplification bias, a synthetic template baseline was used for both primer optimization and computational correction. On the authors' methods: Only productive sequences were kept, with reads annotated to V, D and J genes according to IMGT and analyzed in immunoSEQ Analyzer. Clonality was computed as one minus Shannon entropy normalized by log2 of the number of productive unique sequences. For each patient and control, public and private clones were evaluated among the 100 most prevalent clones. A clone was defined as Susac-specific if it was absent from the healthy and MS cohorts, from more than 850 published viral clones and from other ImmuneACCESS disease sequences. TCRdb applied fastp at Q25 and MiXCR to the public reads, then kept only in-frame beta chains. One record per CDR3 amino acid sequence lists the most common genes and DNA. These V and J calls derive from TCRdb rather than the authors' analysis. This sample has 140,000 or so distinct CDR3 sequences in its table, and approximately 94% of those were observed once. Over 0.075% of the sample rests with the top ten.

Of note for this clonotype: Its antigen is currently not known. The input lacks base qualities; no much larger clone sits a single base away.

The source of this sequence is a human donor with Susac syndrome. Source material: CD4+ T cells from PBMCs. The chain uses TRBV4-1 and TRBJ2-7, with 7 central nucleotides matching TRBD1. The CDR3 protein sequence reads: CASSPGQATSYEQYF. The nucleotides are TGCGCCAGCAGCCCCGGACAGGCGACCTCCTACGAGCAGTACTTC.